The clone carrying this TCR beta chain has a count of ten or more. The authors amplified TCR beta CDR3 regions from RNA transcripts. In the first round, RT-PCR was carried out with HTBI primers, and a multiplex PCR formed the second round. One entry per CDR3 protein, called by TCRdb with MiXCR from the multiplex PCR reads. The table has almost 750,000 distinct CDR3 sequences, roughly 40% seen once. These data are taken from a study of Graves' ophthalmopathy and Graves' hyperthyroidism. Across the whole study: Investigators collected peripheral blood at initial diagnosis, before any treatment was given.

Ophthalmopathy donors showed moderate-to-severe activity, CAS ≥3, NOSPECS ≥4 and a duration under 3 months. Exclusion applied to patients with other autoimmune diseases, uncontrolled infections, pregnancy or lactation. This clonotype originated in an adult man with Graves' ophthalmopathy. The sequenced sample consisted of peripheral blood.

CDR3 nucleotide sequence: TGTGCCAGCAGCTTAGGCGAGGGGGGACTAGCGTATACCTTGGGGACCCAGTACTTC. This encodes CASSLGEGGLAYTLGTQYF. The chain combines TRBV7-2 with TRBJ2-5; 10 nucleotides line up with TRBD2. V trimming: 1 base; J trimming: 7 bases; junction bases outside the gene matches: 18. The germline V gene encodes CDR1 SGHTA and CDR2 FQGNSA. This CDR3 is 19 amino acids long.